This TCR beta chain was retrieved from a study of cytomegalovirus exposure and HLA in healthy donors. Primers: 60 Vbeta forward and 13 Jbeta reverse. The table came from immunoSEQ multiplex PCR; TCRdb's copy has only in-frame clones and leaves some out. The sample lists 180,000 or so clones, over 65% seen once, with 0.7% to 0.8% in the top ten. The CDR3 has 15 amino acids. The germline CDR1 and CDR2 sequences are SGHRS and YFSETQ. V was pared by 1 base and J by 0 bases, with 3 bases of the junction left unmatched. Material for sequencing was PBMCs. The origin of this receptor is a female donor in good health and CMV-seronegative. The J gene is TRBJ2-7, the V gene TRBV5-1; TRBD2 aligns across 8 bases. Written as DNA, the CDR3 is TGCGCCAGCAGCTTGTTGCGGGAGGCCTCCTACGAGCAGTACTTC. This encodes CASSLLREASYEQYF.